This TCR beta chain derives from a study of T cell responses to AZD1222 COVID-19 vaccine. TCRdb's table, derived via immunoSEQ multiplex PCR, lists solely in-frame clones and lacks some. The sample holds some 120,000 clones, 85% to 95% seen once. Unmatched junction bases numbered 2, after V lost 6 bases and J lost 5 bases. The CDR3 extends over 14 amino acids. Germline CDR1 and CDR2: ENHRY and SYGVKD. This chain uses TRBV10-3 with TRBJ2-1; 12 bases agree with TRBD2. The receptor was isolated from an adult in good health. The sequenced sample was peripheral blood, obtained on day 0 of AZD1222 vaccination. The CDR3: CAIRGLAGNNEQFF. DNA of the CDR3: TGTGCCATCAGGGGACTAGCGGGTAACAATGAGCAGTTCTTC.